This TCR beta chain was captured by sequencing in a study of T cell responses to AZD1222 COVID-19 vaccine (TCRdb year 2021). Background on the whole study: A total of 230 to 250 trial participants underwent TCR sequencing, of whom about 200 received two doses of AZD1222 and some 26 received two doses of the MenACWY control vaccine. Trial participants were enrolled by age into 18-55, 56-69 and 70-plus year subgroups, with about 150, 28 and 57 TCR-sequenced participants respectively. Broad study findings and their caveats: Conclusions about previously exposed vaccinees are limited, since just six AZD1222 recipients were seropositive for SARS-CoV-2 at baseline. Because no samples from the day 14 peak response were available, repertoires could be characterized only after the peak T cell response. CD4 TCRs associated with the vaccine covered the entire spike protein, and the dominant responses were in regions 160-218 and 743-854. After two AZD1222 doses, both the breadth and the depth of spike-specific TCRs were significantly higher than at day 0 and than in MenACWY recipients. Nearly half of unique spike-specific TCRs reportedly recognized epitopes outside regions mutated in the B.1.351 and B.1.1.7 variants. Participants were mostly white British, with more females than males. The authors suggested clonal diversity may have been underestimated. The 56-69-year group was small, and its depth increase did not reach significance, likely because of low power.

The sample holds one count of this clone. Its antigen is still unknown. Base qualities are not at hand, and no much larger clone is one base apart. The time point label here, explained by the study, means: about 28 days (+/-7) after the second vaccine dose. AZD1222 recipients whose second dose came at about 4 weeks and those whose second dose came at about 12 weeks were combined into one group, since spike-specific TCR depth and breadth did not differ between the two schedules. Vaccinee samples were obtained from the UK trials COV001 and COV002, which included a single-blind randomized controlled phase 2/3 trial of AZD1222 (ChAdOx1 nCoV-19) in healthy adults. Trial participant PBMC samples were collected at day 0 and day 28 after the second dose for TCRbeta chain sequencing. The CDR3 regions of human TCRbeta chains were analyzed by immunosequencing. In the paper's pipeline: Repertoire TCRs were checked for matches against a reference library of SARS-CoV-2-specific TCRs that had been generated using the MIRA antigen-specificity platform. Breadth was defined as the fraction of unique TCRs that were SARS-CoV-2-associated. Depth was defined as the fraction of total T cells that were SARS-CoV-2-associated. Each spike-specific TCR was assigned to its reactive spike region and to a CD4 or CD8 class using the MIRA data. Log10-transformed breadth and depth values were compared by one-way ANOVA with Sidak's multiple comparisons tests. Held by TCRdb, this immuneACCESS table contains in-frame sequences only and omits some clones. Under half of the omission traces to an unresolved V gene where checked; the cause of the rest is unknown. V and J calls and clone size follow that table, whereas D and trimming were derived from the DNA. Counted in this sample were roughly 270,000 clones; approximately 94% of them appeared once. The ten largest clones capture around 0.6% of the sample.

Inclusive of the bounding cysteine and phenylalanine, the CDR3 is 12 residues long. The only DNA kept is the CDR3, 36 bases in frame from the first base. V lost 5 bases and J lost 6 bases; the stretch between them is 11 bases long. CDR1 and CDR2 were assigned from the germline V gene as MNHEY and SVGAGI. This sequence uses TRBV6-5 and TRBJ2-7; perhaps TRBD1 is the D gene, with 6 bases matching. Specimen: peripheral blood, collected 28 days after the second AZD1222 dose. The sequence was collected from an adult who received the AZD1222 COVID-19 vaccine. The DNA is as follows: TGTGCCAGCAGTACAGGGAGCGGCGAGCAGTACTTC. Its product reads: CASSTGSGEQYF.